This T cell receptor beta chain was observed in a study of T cell responses to AZD1222 COVID-19 vaccine. Generated by immunoSEQ multiplex PCR, the TCRdb table keeps only in-frame clones and is missing some. The table lists some 150,000 clones, 90% to 95% of them singletons, with under 5.5% in the top ten. CDR3 length: 15 residues. The V end lost 3 bases, the J end lost 0 bases, and 9 bases lay between the germline ends. Germline V lookup: CDR1 LNHDA, CDR2 SQIVND (reference sequence). The sequencing here drew on peripheral blood, taken on day 0 of AZD1222 vaccination. This rearrangement joins TRBV19 to TRBJ2-1; D is perhaps TRBD2 (5 bases). The clonotype was recovered from an adult in good health. The CDR3 reads CASSIRGSSYNEQFF. In nucleotides, the CDR3 is TGTGCCAGTAGTATTCGAGGGAGCTCCTACAATGAGCAGTTCTTC.